The 28 T cell receptor beta chains listed next were all sequenced from one sample in a study of blood T cell repertoires in COVID-19. Assay: immunoSEQ multiplex PCR; the TCRdb copy retains only in-frame clones and omits some. The data contain about 130,000 clones, 75% to 85% of them singletons. The sequenced material came from peripheral blood. The receptors derive from a middle-aged man with active or convalescent COVID-19.

The table lists this clone with a count of one. The chain joins TRBV6-5 to TRBJ1-1; D is unresolved. Per germline, CDR1 MNHEY and CDR2 SVGAGI. This CDR3 contains 13 residues. V lost 2 bases and J 0 bases, leaving 4 bases between the germline ends. CDR3 sequence reads: CASSYPMNTEAFF. CDR3 nucleotide sequence: TGTGCCAGCAGTTACCCTATGAACACTGAAGCTTTCTTT.

V usage is TRBV24-1 and J usage is TRBJ2-2; a weak D match, TRBD2 (5 bases). The germline V and J ends were trimmed by 2 bases and 0 bases, with 12 bases remaining between them. The CDR3 has 17 residues. Germline values: CDR1 KGHDR, CDR2 SFDVKD. The CDR3 reads CATSDSPRGTNTGELFF. The CDR3 DNA reads TGTGCCACCAGTGATTCTCCCAGAGGGACGAACACCGGGGAGCTGTTTTTT.

This chain connects TRBV11-3 to TRBJ2-7, with D maybe TRBD2 (6 bases). V dropped 1 base and J dropped 6 bases, with 10 bases sitting between them. The CDR3 spans 13 residues. CDR1 and CDR2 from the germline V gene are SGHNT and YENEEA. Written as DNA, the CDR3 is TGTGCCAGCAGCTTAGCCGGGACTCGCGAGCAGTACTTC. Residues: CASSLAGTREQYF.

This chain connects TRBV12-3 or TRBV12-4 to TRBJ1-2, with D tentatively TRBD1 (6 bases). CDR3 size: 13 residues. Trimming cost V 5 bases and J 4 bases, with 11 bases left between them. The CDR3 region is CASSPTGIYGYTF. The CDR3, as DNA: TGTGCCAGCAGTCCCACAGGGATCTATGGCTACACCTTC.

V and J are TRBV6-6 and TRBJ1-6; the match to TRBD1 covers 7 bases. The ends lost 4 bases at V and 7 bases at J; junction bases unmatched: 7. CDR3 length: 15 amino acids. In germline, CDR1 is MNHNY, CDR2 SVGAGI (reference sequence). CDR3 in DNA: TGTGCCAGCAGTTTAAAGACAGGGATAAATTCACCCCTCCACTTT. This translates into CASSLKTGINSPLHF.

CDR3 loop: CASSQGRGPHSPLHF. The DNA for the CDR3 is TGTGCCAGCAGCCAAGGCAGGGGCCCGCATTCACCCCTCCACTTT. The chain joins TRBV3-1 (or the pseudogene TRBV3-2) to TRBJ1-6, with D possibly TRBD1 on 6 matching bases. CDR3 length: 15 amino acids. The V end lost 1 base, the J end lost 8 bases, and 12 bases lay between the germline ends. From germline, CDR1 is LGHDT and CDR2 YNNKEL (reference sequence).

The V gene is TRBV7-3, the J gene TRBJ2-1; D perhaps matches TRBD1 (5 bases). The CDR3 is 14 residues long. Trimming pared 4 bases from V and 7 bases from J, leaving 14 bases between. The germline gives CDR1 SGHTA, CDR2 FQGTGA. This CDR3 is CASSSNRFSNEQFF. DNA of the CDR3: TGTGCCAGCAGCTCTAACAGGTTCTCTAATGAGCAGTTCTTC.

The chain uses TRBV28 and TRBJ2-3; 11 bases match TRBD2. CDR1 and CDR2 (germline): MDHEN, SYDVKM. The CDR3 consists of 16 residues. V shed 6 bases, J shed 2 bases, and the junction held 7 bases outside the gene matches. CDR3 in amino acids: CASRIIAGGHTDTQYF. The CDR3 nucleotides are TGTGCCAGCAGAATCATAGCGGGGGGGCACACAGATACGCAGTATTTT.

The V gene is TRBV6-5, the J gene TRBJ1-2; D gene unclear. The CDR3 consists of 13 residues. Trimming pared 11 bases from V and 3 bases from J, leaving 16 bases between. From germline, CDR1 is MNHEY and CDR2 SVGAGI. CDR3 in amino acids: CAETDGADYGYTF. In nucleotides, the CDR3 is TGTGCCGAAACCGACGGTGCGGACTATGGCTACACCTTC.

This clone was detected a few times. J is TRBJ1-3 and V is TRBV10-3, with D hard to call. This CDR3 has 15 amino acids. V dropped 0 bases and J dropped 0 bases, with 6 bases sitting between them. Germline V lookup: CDR1 ENHRY, CDR2 SYGVKD. CDR3 region: CAISESGTSGNTIYF. The CDR3, as DNA: TGTGCCATCAGTGAGTCTGGCACCTCTGGAAACACCATATATTTT.

Remarks on this clone: Distinct nucleotide sequences in the sample also encode this CDR3. This chain joins TRBV28 and TRBJ1-2; D perhaps matches TRBD1 (5 bases). V gave up 6 bases and J gave up 0 bases, with 11 bases separating them. The CDR3 covers 14 residues. The germline V gene encodes CDR1 MDHEN and CDR2 SYDVKM. DNA for the CDR3: TGTGCCAGCAGCCCCCCGACAGCTAACTATGGCTACACCTTC. Translation: CASSPPTANYGYTF.

The chain uses TRBV29-1 and TRBJ2-1, with TRBD2 as a possible D gene (5 bases). The germline CDR1 and CDR2 sequences are SQVTM and ANQGSEA. Deletions cut 4 bases from V and 8 bases from J, with 15 bases between. The CDR3 runs 13 residues. In DNA form, the CDR3 reads TGCAGCGTTGGGGCTAGCAAGGTTCATGAGCAGTTCTTC. This gives the protein CSVGASKVHEQFF.

This chain joins TRBV29-1 and TRBJ2-7, with D unclear. The length of the CDR3 is 15 residues. Germline CDR1 is SQVTM and CDR2 is ANQGSEA. V was clipped by 0 bases and J by 2 bases, with 14 bases between them. The CDR3 reads CSVEDHKHSTYEQYF. In DNA form, the CDR3 reads TGCAGCGTTGAAGATCATAAGCACAGTACCTACGAGCAGTACTTC.

This rearrangement joins TRBV27 to TRBJ2-7, with D perhaps TRBD2 (5 bases). Germline V gene sequence: CDR1 MNHEY, CDR2 SMNVEV (reference sequence). The CDR3 sequence is 11 residues long. V gave up 8 bases and J gave up 2 bases, with 7 bases separating them. In DNA form, the CDR3 reads TGTGCCAGCGGGGAGACCTACGAGCAGTACTTC. Its protein is CASGETYEQYF.

The chain links TRBV7-9 to TRBJ2-2; TRBD1 agrees at 8 bases. Germline CDR1 and CDR2: SEHNR and FQNEAQ (reference sequence). The CDR3 is 16 amino acids. Trimming cost V 1 base and J 6 bases; bases outside gene matches: 7. As DNA, the CDR3 is TGTGCCAGCAGCTTAGTCAGGGGGCTTCGAGCCGGGGAGCTGTTTTTT. Protein sequence: CASSLVRGLRAGELFF.

This clone has just one count. The CDR3 nucleotides are TGTGCCAGCAGTTTCAGACACCCGTTAAGGAACACTGAAGCTTTCTTT. This encodes CASSFRHPLRNTEAFF. This chain uses TRBV6-5 with TRBJ1-1; D remains unclear. Germline V CDR1 and CDR2: MNHEY, SVGAGI. This CDR3 is 16 amino acids long. The V end was cut by 4 bases, the J end by 1 base, with 16 bases between.

The chain couples TRBV29-1 to TRBJ2-5; 10 bases are shared with TRBD1. Germline CDR1 reads SQVTM; CDR2 reads ANQGSEA. The ends lost 6 bases at V and 5 bases at J; junction bases unmatched: 3. CDR3 length: 12 amino acids. This CDR3 is CSVGTGAETQYF. The CDR3 nucleotides read TGCAGCGTGGGGACAGGGGCGGAGACCCAGTACTTC. The full variable domain, with the rest looked up from reference TRBV29-1 and TRBJ2-5, is SAVISQKPSRDICQRGTSLTIQCQVDSQVTMMFWYRQQPGQSLTLIATANQGSEATYESGFVIDKFPISRPNLTFSTLTVSNMSPEDSSIYLCSVGTGAETQYFGPGTRLLVL.

The chain joins TRBV27 to TRBJ2-1, with 13 bases lining up with TRBD2. The CDR3 sequence is 17 residues long. CDR1 and CDR2 from the germline V gene are MNHEY and SMNVEV (reference sequence). Trimming took 7 bases from V and 0 from J; bases not matched to a gene: 6. Here the CDR3 reads CASTGLAGESSYNEQFF. The CDR3 DNA sequence: TGTGCCAGCACCGGACTAGCGGGAGAGAGCTCCTACAATGAGCAGTTCTTC.

This rearrangement joins TRBV9 to TRBJ2-7, with a weak D call TRBD2 (5 bases). Germline V gene lookup returns CDR1 SGDLS and CDR2 YYNGEE. Trimming removed 4 bases at V and 0 bases at J, with 11 bases between. This CDR3 spans 14 amino acids. The CDR3 DNA sequence: TGTGCCAGCAGCCCCCGTGGGAGCTCCTACGAGCAGTACTTC. This codes for CASSPRGSSYEQYF.

The chain carries TRBV10-3 and TRBJ2-5; perhaps TRBD1 as D (7 bases). The germline V and J ends were trimmed by 2 bases and 1 base, with 17 bases remaining between them. The CDR3 is 17 residues long. CDR1 is ENHRY and CDR2 is SYGVKD in the germline V gene. Here the CDR3 reads CAISEQGVAVTQETQYF. The CDR3 DNA is TGTGCCATCAGTGAGCAGGGGGTAGCGGTAACCCAAGAGACCCAGTACTTC.

J is TRBJ1-4 and V is TRBV19; D gene ambiguous. Looked up from germline, CDR1 is LNHDA and CDR2 is SQIVND (reference sequence). Trimming pared 1 base from V and 4 bases from J, leaving 10 bases between. CDR3 length: 15 amino acids. CDR3 bases: TGTGCCAGTAGTATAGGGCGGCGGGTTAATGAAAAACTGTTTTTT. It is translated as CASSIGRRVNEKLFF. Drawing the rest from reference TRBV19 and TRBJ1-4, the complete variable domain is DGGITQSPKYLFRKEGQNVTLSCEQNLNHDAMYWYRQDPGQGLRLIYYSQIVNDFQKGDIAEGYSVSREKKESFPLTVTSAQKNPTAFYLCASSIGRRVNEKLFFGSGTQLSVL.

This clone appeared once. The V gene is TRBV4-3, the J gene TRBJ1-6, with 8 positions matching TRBD1. This CDR3 comprises 14 residues. The V and J ends lost 1 base and 12 bases, in that order; junction bases with no gene match: 5. CDR1 is LGHNA and CDR2 is YSLEER in the germline V gene. CDR3 nucleotide sequence: TGCGCCAGCAGCCAAGGACAGGGGAGCCAACCCCTCCACTTT. Encoded protein: CASSQGQGSQPLHF.

This rearrangement joins TRBV30 to TRBJ1-2; 11 nucleotides align to TRBD1. The trim removed 0 bases at V and 11 bases at J, leaving 5 bases unmatched. This CDR3 is 13 amino acids long. The germline gives CDR1 GTSNPN, CDR2 SVGIG (reference sequence). The CDR3 is CAWSVAGQGEYTF. CDR3 in DNA: TGTGCCTGGAGTGTTGCGGGACAGGGGGAATACACCTTC.

The chain has TRBV9 and TRBJ2-2; 8 nucleotides agree with TRBD1. The junction had 7 bases not matched to a gene; V was cut back by 3 bases and J by 3 bases. The germline gives CDR1 SGDLS, CDR2 YYNGEE. The CDR3 covers 16 residues. The CDR3 nucleotides are TGTGCCAGCAGCGGGAAGGGACAGGATCACACCGGGGAGCTGTTTTTT. Protein sequence: CASSGKGQDHTGELFF.

V gene TRBV6-5 combines with J gene TRBJ2-5; weak D call: TRBD2 (5 bases). The CDR3 has 12 residues. Germline-derived CDR1 and CDR2 are MNHEY and SVGAGI. V gave up 8 bases and J gave up 5 bases, with 12 bases separating them. Here the CDR3 reads CASLSTGETQYF. The CDR3, as DNA: TGTGCCAGCCTGTCTACGGGGGAGACCCAGTACTTC.

The rearrangement uses TRBV9 and TRBJ1-3; maybe TRBD1 (5 bases). This CDR3 has 15 amino acids. V was cut by 0 bases and J by 2 bases, with 9 bases left in between. Germline V gives CDR1 SGDLS, CDR2 YYNGEE. Here the CDR3 reads CASSVVAGAGNTIYF. The CDR3 bases are TGTGCCAGCAGCGTAGTAGCGGGGGCTGGAAACACCATATATTTT.

This clone came up a few times. This chain links TRBV27 with TRBJ2-2; the D is unclear. With 5 bases removed from V and 0 bases from J, the gap between germline ends came to 13 bases. The V gene's germline CDR1 is MNHEY and CDR2 SMNVEV (reference sequence). CDR3 length equals 16 residues. The CDR3 DNA follows: TGTGCCAGCAGTCTCTCCGCCCAGGCGAACACCGGGGAGCTGTTTTTT. Its translation is CASSLSAQANTGELFF.

V and J are TRBV6-4 and TRBJ1-5; possible D gene TRBD1, 5 bases. Looked up from germline, CDR1 is MRHNA and CDR2 is SNTAGT. This CDR3 has 15 amino acids. V lost 4 bases and J 3 bases, leaving 13 bases between the germline ends. The CDR3 sequence is CASSVESGHNQPQHF. DNA of the CDR3: TGTGCCAGCAGTGTTGAATCAGGGCACAATCAGCCCCAGCATTTT.